The source of this T cell receptor beta chain is a study of memory CD4+ T cells and cytomegalovirus serostatus. General study points: CD4+ memory repertoires contained about 40% of the roughly 160 reported CMV TCRbeta sequences.

For this clone: The target antigen is unknown.

Per the original data handling: Out-of-frame sequences were removed, leaving 2 million to 2.5 million distinct TCRbeta sequences. The protocol was immunoSEQ multiplex PCR, while the TCRdb copy is restricted to in-frame clones and leaves out a portion. The V and J calls and clone size are taken from that table; D and trimming were inferred from the DNA. The sample carries some 57,000 clones, 65% to 80% recorded once. Germline V gene lookup returns CDR1 SGHTA and CDR2 FQGNSA. The CDR3 has 15 amino acids. Trimming cost V 5 bases and J 3 bases; bases outside gene matches: 5. Single viable CD3+CD4+CD8-CD45RO+ cells were sorted as the memory CD4+ T cells. Donors' CMV status reflects serum IgG against pp150, pp28, p38, p52. Total CD4+ T cells were enriched by CD4 positive selection.

The chain recombines TRBV7-2 with TRBJ1-1, with 11 bases that match TRBD1. This TCR was recovered from an adult in good health and CMV-seronegative. The sample was memory CD4+ T cells from blood. CDR3 nucleotide sequence: TGTGCCAGCAGCGTCCGGGACAGGGGGGACACTGAAGCTTTCTTT. This encodes CASSVRDRGDTEAFF.